These T cell receptor beta chains were read from a single sample in a study of healthy donors' naive CD4 and CD8 T cells. From the reads, TCRdb called clonotypes with MiXCR, one entry per CDR3 protein. The table includes 150,000 to 200,000 distinct CDR3 sequences, around 80% detected once. Sequencing used naive CD4+ and CD8+ T cells sorted from blood, pooled from several donors. These TCRs come from a pool of human donors in good health; the sample pools cells from several healthy donors. The CDR3 runs from the conserved cysteine through the conserved F or W. The order of the fields is J gene, clone size, D gene, V gene, CDR3 DNA, CDR3 protein. The D gene is left open where the match is weak. The size of a clone is reported for some rows only, either as once, few or many, or as a class for expanded clones.

j_gene: TRBJ2-5
abundance: .
d_gene: TRBD2
v_gene: TRBV29-1
CDR3nt: TGCAGCGTTGGATCACTAGCGGGAGTTCACCAAGAGACCCAGTACTTC
CDR3aa: CSVGSLAGVHQETQYF

j_gene: TRBJ2-3
abundance: once
d_gene: .
v_gene: TRBV5-4
CDR3nt: TGTGCCAGCAGCCCAGGGAAAGATACGCAGTATTTT
CDR3aa: CASSPGKDTQYF

j_gene: TRBJ1-1
abundance: .
d_gene: .
v_gene: TRBV5-4
CDR3nt: TGTGCCAGCATAGTAAGAACTGAAGCTTTCTTT
CDR3aa: CASIVRTEAFF

j_gene: TRBJ2-1
abundance: few
d_gene: .
v_gene: TRBV6-6
CDR3nt: TGTGCCAGCAGTTCAGGGGGGAATGAGCAGTTCTTC
CDR3aa: CASSSGGNEQFF

j_gene: TRBJ1-5
abundance: .
d_gene: .
v_gene: TRBV6-5
CDR3nt: TGTGCCAGCAGTTATGCGGAGGTTAGTCAGCCCCAGCATTTT
CDR3aa: CASSYAEVSQPQHF

j_gene: TRBJ2-1
abundance: once
d_gene: .
v_gene: TRBV6-5
CDR3nt: TGTGCCAGCAGTCGCCGAACAGGGTACTCCTACAATGAGCAGTTCTTC
CDR3aa: CASSRRTGYSYNEQFF

j_gene: TRBJ1-2
abundance: .
d_gene: .
v_gene: TRBV18
CDR3nt: TGTGCCAGCTCAAAGGACGAGAGCTATGGCTACACCTTC
CDR3aa: CASSKDESYGYTF

j_gene: TRBJ2-7
abundance: .
d_gene: .
v_gene: TRBV29-1
CDR3nt: TGCAGCCCCCGGACTGGTCCGTACTTC
CDR3aa: CSPRTGPYF

j_gene: TRBJ2-1
abundance: .
d_gene: .
v_gene: TRBV2
CDR3nt: TGTGCCAGCAGCCCGTCGGACGGCTACAATGAGCAGTTCTTC
CDR3aa: CASSPSDGYNEQFF

j_gene: TRBJ2-5
abundance: .
d_gene: .
v_gene: TRBV6-2/TRBV6-3
CDR3nt: TGTGCCAGCAGTTACCCAGAGACCCAGTACTTC
CDR3aa: CASSYPETQYF

j_gene: TRBJ1-5
abundance: .
d_gene: TRBD1
v_gene: TRBV19
CDR3nt: TGTGCCAGTATGATAGGTGGACAGGGCGGTCAGCCCCAGCATTTT
CDR3aa: CASMIGGQGGQPQHF

j_gene: TRBJ2-2
abundance: .
d_gene: .
v_gene: TRBV29-1
CDR3nt: TGCAGCGTTCTGTCTATAGACCGCGGGAAGGCCACCGGGGAGCTGTTTTTT
CDR3aa: CSVLSIDRGKATGELFF

j_gene: TRBJ2-7
abundance: .
d_gene: TRBD2
v_gene: TRBV27
CDR3nt: TGTGCCAGCAGTTTATATCGAGGGACTAGCGATCAGTACTTC
CDR3aa: CASSLYRGTSDQYF

j_gene: TRBJ1-5
abundance: few
d_gene: TRBD1
v_gene: TRBV19
CDR3nt: TGTGCCAGTAGCTACGGACAGGGGTATAGCAATCAGCCCCAGCATTTT
CDR3aa: CASSYGQGYSNQPQHF

j_gene: TRBJ1-1
abundance: .
d_gene: .
v_gene: TRBV29-1
CDR3nt: TGCAGCGTTGAAGATCTGGCTCGAACTGAAGCTTTCTTT
CDR3aa: CSVEDLARTEAFF

j_gene: TRBJ2-7
abundance: few
d_gene: TRBD2
v_gene: TRBV27
CDR3nt: TGTGCCAGCAGTTTATCCGGCTCAGCGGGGGCCTCCTACGAGCAGTACTTC
CDR3aa: CASSLSGSAGASYEQYF

j_gene: TRBJ2-3
abundance: .
d_gene: .
v_gene: TRBV27
CDR3nt: TGTGCCAGCACTCTCACAGATACGCAGTATTTT
CDR3aa: CASTLTDTQYF

j_gene: TRBJ2-3
abundance: .
d_gene: TRBD2
v_gene: TRBV5-1
CDR3nt: TGCGCCAGCAGCTACGGGGGACTAGCAACTGATACGCAGTATTTT
CDR3aa: CASSYGGLATDTQYF

j_gene: TRBJ2-6
abundance: few
d_gene: .
v_gene: TRBV29-1
CDR3nt: TGCAGCGTTGAAGATCTATCGTCGGCGATCTCTGGGGCCAACGTCCTGACTTTC
CDR3aa: CSVEDLSSAISGANVLTF

j_gene: TRBJ2-7
abundance: .
d_gene: TRBD2
v_gene: TRBV6-2/TRBV6-3
CDR3nt: TGTGCCAGCAGTCCGCGACTAGCGGGGGGCTACTACGAGCAGTACTTC
CDR3aa: CASSPRLAGGYYEQYF

j_gene: TRBJ2-7
abundance: .
d_gene: .
v_gene: TRBV30
CDR3nt: TGTGCCTGGAGCCGGCAGCCGGGCGAGCAGTACTTC
CDR3aa: CAWSRQPGEQYF

j_gene: TRBJ1-2
abundance: .
d_gene: .
v_gene: TRBV7-8
CDR3nt: TGTGCCAGCAGCTTAAACGCAGGGAACTATGGCTACACCTTC
CDR3aa: CASSLNAGNYGYTF